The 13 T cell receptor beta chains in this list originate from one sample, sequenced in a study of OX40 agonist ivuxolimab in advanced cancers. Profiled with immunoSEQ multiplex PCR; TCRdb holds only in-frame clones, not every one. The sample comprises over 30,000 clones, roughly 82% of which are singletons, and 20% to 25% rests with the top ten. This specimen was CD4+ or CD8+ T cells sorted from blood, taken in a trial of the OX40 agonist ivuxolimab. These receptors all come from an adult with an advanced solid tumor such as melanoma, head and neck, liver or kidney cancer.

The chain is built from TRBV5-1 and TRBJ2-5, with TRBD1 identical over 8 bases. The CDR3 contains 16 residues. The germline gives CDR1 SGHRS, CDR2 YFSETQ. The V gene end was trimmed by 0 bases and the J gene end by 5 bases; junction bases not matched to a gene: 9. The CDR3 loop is CASSLGSSGGRETQYF. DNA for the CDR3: TGCGCCAGCAGCTTGGGGAGCTCAGGGGGCCGGGAGACCCAGTACTTC.

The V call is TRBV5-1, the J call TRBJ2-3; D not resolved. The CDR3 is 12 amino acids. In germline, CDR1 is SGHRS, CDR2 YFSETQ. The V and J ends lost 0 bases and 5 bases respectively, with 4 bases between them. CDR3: CASSLDGDTQYF. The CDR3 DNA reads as TGCGCCAGCAGCTTGGACGGAGATACGCAGTATTTT.

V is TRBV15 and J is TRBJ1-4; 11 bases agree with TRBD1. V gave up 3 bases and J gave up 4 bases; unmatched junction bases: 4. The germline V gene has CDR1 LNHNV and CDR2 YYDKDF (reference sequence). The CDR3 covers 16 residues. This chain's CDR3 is CATSSPGTGGNEKLFF. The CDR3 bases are TGTGCCACCAGCAGCCCCGGGACAGGGGGTAATGAAAAACTGTTTTTT.

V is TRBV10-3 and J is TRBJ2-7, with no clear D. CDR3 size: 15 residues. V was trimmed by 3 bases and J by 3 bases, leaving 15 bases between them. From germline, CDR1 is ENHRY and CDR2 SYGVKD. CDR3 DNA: TGTGCCATCAGTGACTCTCGGCAGAGAATCTACGAGCAGTACTTC. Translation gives CAISDSRQRIYEQYF.

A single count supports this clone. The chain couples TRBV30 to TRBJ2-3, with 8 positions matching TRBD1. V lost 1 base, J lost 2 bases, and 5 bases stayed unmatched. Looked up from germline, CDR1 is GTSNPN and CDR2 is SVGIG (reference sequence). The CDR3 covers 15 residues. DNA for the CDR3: TGTGCCTGGAGTGCCGGACAGGGAACCACAGATACGCAGTATTTT. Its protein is CAWSAGQGTTDTQYF.

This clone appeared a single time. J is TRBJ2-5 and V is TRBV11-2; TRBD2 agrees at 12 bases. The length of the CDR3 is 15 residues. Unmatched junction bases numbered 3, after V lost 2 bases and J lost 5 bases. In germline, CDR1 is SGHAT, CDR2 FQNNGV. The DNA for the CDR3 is TGTGCCAGCAGCTTACGACTAGCGGGAGAGGAGACCCAGTACTTC. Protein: CASSLRLAGEETQYF.

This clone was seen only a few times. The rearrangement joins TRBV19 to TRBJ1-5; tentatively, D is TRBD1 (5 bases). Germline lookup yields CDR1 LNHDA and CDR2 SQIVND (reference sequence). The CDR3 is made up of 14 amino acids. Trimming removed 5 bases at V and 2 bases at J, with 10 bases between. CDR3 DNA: TGTGCCAGTAGTGTCCAGGGACGCAATCAGCCCCAGCATTTT. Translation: CASSVQGRNQPQHF.

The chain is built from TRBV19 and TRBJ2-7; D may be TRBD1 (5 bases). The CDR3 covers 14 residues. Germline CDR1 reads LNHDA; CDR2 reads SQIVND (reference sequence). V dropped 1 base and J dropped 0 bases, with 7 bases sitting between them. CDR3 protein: CASSIGTGSYEQYF. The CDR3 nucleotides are TGTGCCAGTAGTATAGGAACAGGCTCCTACGAGCAGTACTTC.

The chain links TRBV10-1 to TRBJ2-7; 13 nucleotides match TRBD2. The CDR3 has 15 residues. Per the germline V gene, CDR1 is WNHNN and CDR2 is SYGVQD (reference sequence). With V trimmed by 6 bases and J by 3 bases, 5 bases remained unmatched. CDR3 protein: CASSAGLAGNYEQYF. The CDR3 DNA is TGCGCCAGCAGCGCGGGACTAGCGGGGAACTACGAGCAGTACTTC.

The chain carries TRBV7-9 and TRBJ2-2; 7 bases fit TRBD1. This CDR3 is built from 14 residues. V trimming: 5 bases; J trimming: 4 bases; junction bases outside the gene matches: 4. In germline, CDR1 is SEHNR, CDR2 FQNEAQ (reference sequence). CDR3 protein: CASSNRGITGELFF. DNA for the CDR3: TGTGCCAGCAGCAACAGGGGAATCACCGGGGAGCTGTTTTTT.

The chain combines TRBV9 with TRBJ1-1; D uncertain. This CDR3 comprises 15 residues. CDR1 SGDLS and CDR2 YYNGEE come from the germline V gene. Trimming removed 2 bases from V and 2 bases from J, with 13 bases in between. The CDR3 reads CASSVASDGNTEAFF. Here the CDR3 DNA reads TGTGCCAGCAGCGTGGCCTCGGACGGAAACACTGAAGCTTTCTTT.

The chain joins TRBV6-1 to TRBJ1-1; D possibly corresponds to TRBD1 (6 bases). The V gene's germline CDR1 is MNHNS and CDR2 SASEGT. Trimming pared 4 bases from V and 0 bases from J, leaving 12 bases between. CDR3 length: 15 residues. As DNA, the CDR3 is TGTGCCAGCAGTGCACCAGGGGAACTGAACACTGAAGCTTTCTTT. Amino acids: CASSAPGELNTEAFF.

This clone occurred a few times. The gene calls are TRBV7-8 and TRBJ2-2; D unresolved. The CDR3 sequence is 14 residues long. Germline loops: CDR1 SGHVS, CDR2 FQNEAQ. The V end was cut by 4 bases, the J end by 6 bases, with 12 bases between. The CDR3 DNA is TGTGCCAGCAGCTCAAGCAACTACGCCGGGGAGCTGTTTTTT. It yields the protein CASSSSNYAGELFF.